This T cell receptor beta chain was documented in a study of regulatory T cells in long-lasting Graves disease. Time point given: newly diagnosed GD, antithyroid drugs for less than 3 months. The authors made the TCR library using RNA they extracted from PBMCs. As to this clonotype: A much larger clonotype is one base distant, so this may be a read error.

In building TCR beta libraries, iRepertoire HTBI primers were used together with Arm-PCR of CDR3 regions. Original processing notes: Analysis of the samples identified about 62 TRBV and 15 or so TRBJ segments. One entry per CDR3 protein, called by TCRdb with MiXCR from the multiplex PCR reads. V and J calls and clone size were set by TCRdb, not the authors. This table has 410,000 or so distinct CDR3 sequences, just under 15% appearing once. The germline V gene has CDR1 DFQATT and CDR2 SNEGSKA (reference sequence). The CDR3 contains 14 residues. These data are also associated with another study on T cells in Graves' hyperthyroidism and ophthalmopathy.

The source of this sequence is a woman aged 25-40 years with Graves disease. Sample: peripheral blood mononuclear cells (PBMCs), taken at new diagnosis, from a patient treated with antithyroid drugs. The chain employs TRBV20-1 and TRBJ2-5; either TRBD1 or TRBD2 may fit D (6 bases each). CDR3 amino acids: CMLYGGKGGETQYF. The CDR3 nucleotides read TGCATGCTTTATGGGGGCAAGGGAGGAGAGACCCAGTACTTC.